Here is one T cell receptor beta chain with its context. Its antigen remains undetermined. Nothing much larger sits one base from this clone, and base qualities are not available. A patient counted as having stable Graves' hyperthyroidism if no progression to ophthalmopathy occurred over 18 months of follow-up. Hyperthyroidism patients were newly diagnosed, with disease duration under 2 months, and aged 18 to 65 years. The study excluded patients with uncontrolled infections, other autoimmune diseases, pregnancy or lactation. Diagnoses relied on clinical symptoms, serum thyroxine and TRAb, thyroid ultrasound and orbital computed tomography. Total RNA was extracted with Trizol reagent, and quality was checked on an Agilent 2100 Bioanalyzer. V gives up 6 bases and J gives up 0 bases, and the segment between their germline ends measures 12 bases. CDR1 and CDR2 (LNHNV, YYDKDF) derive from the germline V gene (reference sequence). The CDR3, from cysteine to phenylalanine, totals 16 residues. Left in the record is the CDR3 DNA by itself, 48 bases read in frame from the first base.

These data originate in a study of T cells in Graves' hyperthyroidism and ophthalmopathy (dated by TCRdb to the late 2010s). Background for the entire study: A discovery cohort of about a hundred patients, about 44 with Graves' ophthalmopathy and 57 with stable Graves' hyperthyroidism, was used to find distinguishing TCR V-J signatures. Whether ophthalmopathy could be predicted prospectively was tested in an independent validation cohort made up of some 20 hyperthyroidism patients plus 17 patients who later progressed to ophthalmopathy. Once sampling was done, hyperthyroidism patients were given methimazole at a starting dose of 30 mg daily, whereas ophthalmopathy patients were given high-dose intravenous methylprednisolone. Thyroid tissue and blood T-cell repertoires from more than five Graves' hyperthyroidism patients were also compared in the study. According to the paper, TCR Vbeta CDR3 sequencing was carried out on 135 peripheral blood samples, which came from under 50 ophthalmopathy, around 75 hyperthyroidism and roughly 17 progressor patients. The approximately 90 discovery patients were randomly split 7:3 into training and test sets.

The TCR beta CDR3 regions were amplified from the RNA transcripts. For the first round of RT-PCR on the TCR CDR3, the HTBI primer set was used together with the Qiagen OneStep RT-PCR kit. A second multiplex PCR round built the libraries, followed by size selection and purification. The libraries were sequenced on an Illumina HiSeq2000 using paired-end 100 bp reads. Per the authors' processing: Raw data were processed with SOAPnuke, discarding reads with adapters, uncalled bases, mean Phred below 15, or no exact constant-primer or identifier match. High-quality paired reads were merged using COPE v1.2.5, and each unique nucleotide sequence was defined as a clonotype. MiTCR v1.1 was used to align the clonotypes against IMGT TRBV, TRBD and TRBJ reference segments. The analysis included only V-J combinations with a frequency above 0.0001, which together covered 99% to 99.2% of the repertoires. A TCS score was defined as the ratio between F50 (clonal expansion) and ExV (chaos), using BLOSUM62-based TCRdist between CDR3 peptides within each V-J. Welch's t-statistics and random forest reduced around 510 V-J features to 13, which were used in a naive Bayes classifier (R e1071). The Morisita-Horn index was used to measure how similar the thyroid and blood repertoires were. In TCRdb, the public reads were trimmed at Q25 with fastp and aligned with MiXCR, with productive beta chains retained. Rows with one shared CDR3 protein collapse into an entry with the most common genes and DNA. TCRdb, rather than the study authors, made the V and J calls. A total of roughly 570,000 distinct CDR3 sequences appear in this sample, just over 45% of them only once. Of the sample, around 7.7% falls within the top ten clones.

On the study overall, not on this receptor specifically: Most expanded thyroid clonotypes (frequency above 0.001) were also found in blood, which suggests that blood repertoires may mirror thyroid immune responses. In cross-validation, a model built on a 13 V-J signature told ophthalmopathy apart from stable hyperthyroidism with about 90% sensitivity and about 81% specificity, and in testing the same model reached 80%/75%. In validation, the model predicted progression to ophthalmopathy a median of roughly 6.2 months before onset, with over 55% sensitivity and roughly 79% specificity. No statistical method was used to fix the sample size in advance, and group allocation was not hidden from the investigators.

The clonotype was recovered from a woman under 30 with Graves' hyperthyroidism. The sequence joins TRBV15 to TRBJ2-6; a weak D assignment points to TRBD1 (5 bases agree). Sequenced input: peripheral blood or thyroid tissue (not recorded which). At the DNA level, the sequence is TGTGCCACCAGTAAGGGGTCGGGCTCTGGGGCCAACGTCCTGACTTTC. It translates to CATSKGSGSGANVLTF. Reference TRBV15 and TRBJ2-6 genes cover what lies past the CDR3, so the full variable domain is DAMVIQNPRYQVTQFGKPVTLSCSQTLNHNVMYWYQQKSSQAPKLLFHYYDKDFNNEADTPDNFQSRRPNTSFCFLDIRSPGLGDTAMYLCATSKGSGSGANVLTFGAGSRLTVL.